The clone carrying this T cell receptor beta chain appeared many times. Time point reported: before trial treatment. This record belongs to a study of low-dose radiotherapy and immunotherapy resistance in tumors. Study details: Every six weeks patients received intravenous ipilimumab 1 mg/kg, and every two weeks they received intravenous nivolumab 240 mg.

This CDR3 spans 17 amino acids. Per germline, CDR1 SGHVS and CDR2 FQNEAQ. The V end was cut by 1 base, the J end by 7 bases, with 22 bases between. First-strand cDNA used TRAV- and TRBV-specific primers, covering alpha and beta chains. The authors ran around 18 PCR cycles to amplify TCRs with a constant-region primer and V-primer adapter. mRNA, once isolated, was amplified by in vitro transcription. TCRdb used MiXCR to reprocess the reads, holding one entry per CDR3 protein. The profile covers more than 70,000 distinct CDR3 sequences, with around 29% appearing a single time and over 8.5% taken by the ten largest.

Sample: PBMCs, taken before treatment. The chain recombines TRBV7-8 with TRBJ1-2, with no clear D. The TCR originated in a female donor with ovarian cancer. This CDR3 reads CASSLGIGVGFESGYTF. CDR3 bases: TGTGCCAGCAGCTTAGGTATAGGTGTAGGATTTGAGTCTGGCTACACCTTC.